The rows below give T cell receptor beta chains drawn from one sample of a study of blood T cell repertoires in COVID-19. Assay used: immunoSEQ multiplex PCR; TCRdb lists only in-frame clones, some missing. The sample lists fewer than 250,000 clones; around 79% were seen once. The sequenced sample was peripheral blood. All receptors derive from a woman aged 45-65 years with acute or convalescent COVID-19. Both conserved end residues are part of each CDR3. The D gene is left open where the match is weak. The listing skips clone size in some rows; elsewhere it reads once, few, many or a size class.

d_call j_call clone_size v_call cdr3_length cdr3_aa cdr3_nt
NA TRBJ1-1 few TRBV6-1 11 CASSEGRAAFF TGTGCCAGCAGTGAGGGCAGGGCAGCTTTCTTT
NA TRBJ1-1 NA TRBV5-1 15 CASSLGWGQRTEAFF TGCGCCAGCAGCTTGGGGTGGGGGCAACGCACTGAAGCTTTCTTT
TRBD1 TRBJ1-2 few TRBV27 14 CASRSTGESYGYTF TGTGCCAGCAGATCGACAGGGGAGTCCTATGGCTACACCTTC
NA TRBJ1-2 once TRBV27 13 CASSDGGGYGYTF TGTGCCAGCAGTGACGGTGGGGGGTATGGCTACACCTTC
NA TRBJ2-7 NA TRBV5-4 15 CASSSSFGARYEQYF TGTGCCAGCAGCTCGTCTTTTGGGGCGCGGTACGAGCAGTACTTC
NA TRBJ2-7 few TRBV28 16 CASRPFAGLSSYEQYF TGTGCCAGCAGGCCCTTTGCGGGCTTGAGCTCCTACGAGCAGTACTTC
TRBD1 TRBJ1-1 few TRBV6-5 14 CASSLTGQGTEAFF TGTGCCAGCAGTCTGACAGGGCAGGGCACTGAAGCTTTCTTT
NA TRBJ1-1 NA TRBV28 13 CASNQGLNTEAFF TGTGCCAGCAACCAGGGTCTTAACACTGAAGCTTTCTTT
TRBD2 TRBJ2-1 NA TRBV9 15 CASSVVSGGNNEQFF TGTGCCAGCAGCGTAGTTAGCGGGGGCAACAATGAGCAGTTCTTC
NA TRBJ2-5 NA TRBV11-2 16 CASSHGIADPRETQYF TGTGCCAGCAGCCACGGGATAGCGGACCCGAGGGAGACCCAGTACTTC
NA TRBJ1-2 NA TRBV7-2 14 CASSLGGGKYGYTF TGTGCCAGCAGCTTAGGTGGGGGCAAGTATGGCTACACCTTC
TRBD1 TRBJ1-6 few TRBV20-1 16 CSASWTGRAEASPLHF TGCAGTGCTAGTTGGACAGGGAGGGCTGAGGCTTCACCCCTCCACTTT
NA TRBJ1-2 NA TRBV10-2 17 CASSESRASSRAYGYTF TGCGCCAGCAGTGAGTCCAGGGCCAGCTCCCGCGCCTATGGCTACACCTTC
NA TRBJ1-2 NA TRBV5-4 14 CASSLGGGTDGYTF TGTGCCAGCAGCTTGGGAGGAGGGACCGATGGCTACACCTTC
TRBD1 TRBJ2-3 NA TRBV18 15 CASSPSQGQVDTQYF TGTGCCAGCTCACCCTCACAGGGACAGGTAGATACGCAGTATTTT
TRBD1 TRBJ2-3 NA TRBV12-5 14 CASALTGGTDTQYF TGTGCTAGTGCCCTGACAGGGGGCACAGATACGCAGTATTTT
TRBD2 TRBJ2-2 NA TRBV18 15 CASSPSSGRTGELFF TGTGCCAGCTCACCGTCTAGCGGGAGGACCGGGGAGCTGTTTTTT
TRBD1 TRBJ1-6 NA TRBV30 14 CAWRSDRGTSPLHF TGTGCCTGGAGATCGGACAGGGGGACTTCACCCCTCCACTTT
TRBD2 TRBJ2-1 NA TRBV19 15 CASSSRGGARNEQFF TGTGCCAGTAGTTCTCGCGGGGGGGCCAGAAATGAGCAGTTCTTC
TRBD2 TRBJ2-7 NA TRBV7-2 16 CASSLMILAASYEQYF TGTGCCAGCAGCTTAATGATACTAGCGGCCTCCTACGAGCAGTACTTC
TRBD1 TRBJ2-7 NA TRBV7-2 15 CASSSTQGAQYEQYF TGTGCCAGCAGCTCAACACAGGGGGCTCAATACGAGCAGTACTTC
TRBD1 TRBJ1-1 NA TRBV27 16 CASSSITGGRGTEAFF TGTGCCAGCAGTTCAATTACAGGGGGTCGGGGCACTGAAGCTTTCTTT
TRBD1 TRBJ2-3 once TRBV24-1 16 CATSDSGTAYTDTQYF TGTGCCACCAGTGATTCGGGGACAGCTTACACAGATACGCAGTATTTT
NA TRBJ2-7 medium-sized TRBV3-1/TRBV3-2 14 CASSLGRWVYEQYF TGTGCCAGCAGCCTGGGGCGGTGGGTCTACGAGCAGTACTTC
TRBD2 TRBJ2-7 NA TRBV5-4 15 CASSLGGLAGFEQYF TGTGCCAGCAGCTTGGGAGGACTAGCGGGGTTCGAGCAGTACTTC
TRBD1 TRBJ1-2 few TRBV10-3 14 CAISDMTGTQGYTF TGTGCCATCAGTGATATGACAGGGACGCAAGGCTACACCTTC
NA TRBJ1-1 NA TRBV19 15 CASTVGTVLNTEAFF TGTGCCAGTACCGTGGGTACAGTCTTAAACACTGAAGCTTTCTTT
TRBD2 TRBJ2-3 NA TRBV7-6 16 CASSLGRTSVSDTQYF TGTGCCAGCAGCTTAGGGAGGACTAGCGTATCAGATACGCAGTATTTT
NA TRBJ2-2 NA TRBV12-3/TRBV12-4 12 CASRTNTGELFF TGTGCCAGCAGGACTAACACCGGGGAGCTGTTTTTT
TRBD2 TRBJ2-1 once TRBV27 15 CASSGRLADYNEQFF TGTGCCAGCAGTGGACGACTAGCGGACTACAATGAGCAGTTCTTC
NA TRBJ1-2 NA TRBV4-2 16 CASSPPRGGFNYGYTF TGTGCCAGCAGCCCCCCCCGGGGAGGGTTTAACTATGGCTACACCTTC
NA TRBJ2-3 few TRBV11-2 15 CASSLLGPRGDTQYF TGTGCCAGCAGCTTATTAGGGCCTCGGGGAGATACGCAGTATTTT
NA TRBJ1-1 NA TRBV12-3/TRBV12-4 12 CASSPLNTEAFF TGTGCCAGCAGTCCGCTAAACACTGAAGCTTTCTTT
NA TRBJ2-1 NA TRBV28 15 CASSLTVASYNEQFF TGTGCCAGCAGTTTAACGGTAGCCTCCTACAATGAGCAGTTCTTC
TRBD2 TRBJ2-3 NA TRBV28 16 CASRPALAATTDTQYF TGTGCCAGCAGGCCGGCACTAGCGGCAACCACAGATACGCAGTATTTT
TRBD1 TRBJ1-2 once TRBV19 15 CASSPGQGRNYGYTF TGTGCCAGTAGTCCTGGACAGGGAAGGAACTATGGCTACACCTTC
NA TRBJ2-7 NA TRBV7-2 13 CASSLGLIYEQYF TGTGCCAGCAGCTTAGGACTGATCTACGAGCAGTACTTC
NA TRBJ2-2 few TRBV21-1 14 CASSRRGNTGELFF TGTGCCAGCAGCAGGAGGGGGAACACCGGGGAGCTGTTTTTT
NA TRBJ2-2 NA TRBV10-1 12 CASSDRRGELFF TGCGCCAGCAGTGACCGCCGCGGAGAGCTGTTTTTT
NA TRBJ1-4 NA TRBV19 16 CASTRRGGEANEKLFF TGTGCCAGTACCCGAAGGGGGGGCGAGGCTAATGAAAAACTGTTTTTT
NA TRBJ1-5 once TRBV19 15 CASSVDPGVNQPQHF TGTGCCAGTAGTGTCGACCCAGGGGTCAATCAGCCCCAGCATTTT
TRBD1 TRBJ1-1 NA TRBV6-1 15 CASSERVGGRTEAFF TGTGCCAGCAGTGAAAGGGTAGGGGGCCGGACTGAAGCTTTCTTT
NA TRBJ2-3 NA TRBV10-3 17 CAISVPDRRRSTDTQYF TGTGCCATCAGTGTCCCCGACAGACGGAGAAGCACAGATACGCAGTATTTT
NA TRBJ1-1 NA TRBV19 14 CASSAPDRRPEAFF TGTGCCAGTAGTGCCCCGGACAGAAGACCTGAAGCTTTCTTT
TRBD1 TRBJ1-1 once TRBV28 14 CASSPTGGGTEAFF TGTGCCAGCAGCCCAACAGGGGGCGGAACTGAAGCTTTCTTT
TRBD2 TRBJ2-7 NA TRBV6-5 16 CASSYRGSGRVYEQYF TGTGCCAGCAGTTACCGGGGTAGCGGGAGAGTTTACGAGCAGTACTTC
NA TRBJ1-6 NA TRBV7-2 13 CASSLVGNSPLHF TGTGCCAGCAGCTTAGTCGGGAATTCACCCCTCCACTTT
TRBD1 TRBJ1-5 NA TRBV10-3 13 CAIGQGYNQPQHF TGTGCCATCGGACAGGGCTACAATCAGCCCCAGCATTTT
NA TRBJ2-2 NA TRBV5-5 14 CASSLAGDTGELFF TGTGCCAGCAGCTTGGCAGGGGACACCGGGGAGCTGTTTTTT
TRBD1 TRBJ1-5 few TRBV5-8 14 CASSRGQVNQPQHF TGTGCCAGCAGCCGCGGACAGGTCAATCAGCCCCAGCATTTT
TRBD2 TRBJ2-3 NA TRBV29-1 14 CSVAGTSKTDTQYF TGCAGCGTTGCCGGGACTAGCAAAACAGATACGCAGTATTTT
NA TRBJ1-5 once TRBV6-5 13 CASSSNSGQPQHF TGTGCCAGCTCTTCGAACAGCGGTCAGCCCCAGCATTTT
TRBD2 TRBJ2-3 NA TRBV19 16 CASSSPSGSSTDTQYF TGTGCCAGTAGCTCTCCTAGCGGATCTAGCACAGATACGCAGTATTTT
NA TRBJ1-3 NA TRBV3-1/TRBV3-2 15 CASRPQGKGGNTIYF TGTGCCAGCAGACCCCAGGGGAAAGGAGGAAACACCATATATTTT